The rows below give T cell receptor beta chains drawn from one sample of a study of OX40 agonist ivuxolimab in advanced cancers. Sequencing used immunoSEQ multiplex PCR; TCRdb keeps in-frame clones, though not all of them. Among 130,000 or so clones listed, approximately 94% were seen once. Source: CD4+ or CD8+ T cells sorted from blood, taken in a trial of the OX40 agonist ivuxolimab. The receptors originated from an adult with an advanced solid tumor such as melanoma, head and neck, liver or kidney cancer. Both conserved end residues are part of each CDR3. A D gene is named only where the DNA matches it firmly. Only part of the rows carry a size: once, few, many, or a class if the clone is expanded.

-	TRBV10-3	TRBJ2-2	TRBD1	TGTGCCATCATGCGGCAGGGGGCGAACACCGGGGAGCTGTTTTTT	CAIMRQGANTGELFF
-	TRBV5-4	TRBJ2-3	TRBD2	TGTGCCAGCAGCCCGGGGGGTACTAGCGGGTTCACAGATACGCAGTATTTT	CASSPGGTSGFTDTQYF
-	TRBV5-1	TRBJ2-2	-	TGCGCCAGCAGCTCTCAGCGGAAGAACACCGGGGAGCTGTTTTTT	CASSSQRKNTGELFF
-	TRBV4-3	TRBJ2-7	-	TGCGCCAGCAGCCCACGAGGGGGGGCCTACGAGCAGTACTTC	CASSPRGGAYEQYF
-	TRBV13	TRBJ2-1	TRBD2	TGTGCCAGCAGCTTATATCTAGCGGAGTACGAGCAGTTCTTC	CASSLYLAEYEQFF
-	TRBV5-5	TRBJ2-1	TRBD1	TGTGCCAGCAGCGCGGGACAGGGGGGTCGGGTTGAGCAGTTCTTC	CASSAGQGGRVEQFF
-	TRBV30	TRBJ2-5	-	TGTGCCTGGAGTACTGGTAGCGAGACCCAGTACTTC	CAWSTGSETQYF
-	TRBV6-1	TRBJ1-2	-	TGTGCCACCCGAGAAGGCAGCGGCTACACCTTC	CATREGSGYTF
-	TRBV27	TRBJ1-4	-	TGTGCCAGCAGTATGCAGGTGGGGGATAAACTGTTTTTT	CASSMQVGDKLFF
-	TRBV11-3	TRBJ2-2	TRBD1	TGTGCCAGCAGCTTCCCAGGACAGGGCCGTTCTTCCGGGGAGCTGTTTTTT	CASSFPGQGRSSGELFF
once	TRBV2	TRBJ1-1	TRBD1	TGTGCCGGACAGGGGGCTCCGGCGATGACTGAAGCTTTCTTT	CAGQGAPAMTEAFF
-	TRBV19	TRBJ1-4	TRBD1	TGTGCCGCCAACCCCCCGACAGGGGCCCATGGTAATGAAAAACTGTTTTTT	CAANPPTGAHGNEKLFF
-	TRBV18	TRBJ2-1	TRBD1	TGTGCCAGCTCTTCCGACAGGGGCGGCAATGAGCAGTTCTTC	CASSSDRGGNEQFF
-	TRBV4-3	TRBJ1-1	-	TGCGCCAGCAGCCAAGACAAAACAGCTAACACTGAAGCTTTCTTT	CASSQDKTANTEAFF
few	TRBV11-1	TRBJ2-7	TRBD2	TGTGCCAGCAGCTCTGCTAGCGGGAGTGGCCACGAGCAGTACTTC	CASSSASGSGHEQYF
-	TRBV7-2	TRBJ2-1	-	TGTGCCAGCAGCACCGAGGGTTCCTCATACTACAATGAGCAGTTCTTC	CASSTEGSSYYNEQFF
-	TRBV6-6	TRBJ1-2	-	TGTGCCAGCAGACTCCCGGCAGGTGATGGCTACACCTTC	CASRLPAGDGYTF